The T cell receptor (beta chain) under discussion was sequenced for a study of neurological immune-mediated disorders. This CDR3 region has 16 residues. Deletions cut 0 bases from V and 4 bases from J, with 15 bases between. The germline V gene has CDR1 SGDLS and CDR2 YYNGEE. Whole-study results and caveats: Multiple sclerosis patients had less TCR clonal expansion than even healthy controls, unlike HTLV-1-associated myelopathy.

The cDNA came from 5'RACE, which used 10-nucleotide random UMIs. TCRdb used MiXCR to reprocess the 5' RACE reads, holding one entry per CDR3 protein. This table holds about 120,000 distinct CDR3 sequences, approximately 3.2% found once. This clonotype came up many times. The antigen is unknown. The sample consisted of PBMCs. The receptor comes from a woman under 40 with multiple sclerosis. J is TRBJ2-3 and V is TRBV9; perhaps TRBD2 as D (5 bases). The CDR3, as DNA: TGTGCCAGCAGCGTAGGTTCCGGACTCTCCGCAGATACGCAGTATTTT. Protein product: CASSVGSGLSADTQYF.